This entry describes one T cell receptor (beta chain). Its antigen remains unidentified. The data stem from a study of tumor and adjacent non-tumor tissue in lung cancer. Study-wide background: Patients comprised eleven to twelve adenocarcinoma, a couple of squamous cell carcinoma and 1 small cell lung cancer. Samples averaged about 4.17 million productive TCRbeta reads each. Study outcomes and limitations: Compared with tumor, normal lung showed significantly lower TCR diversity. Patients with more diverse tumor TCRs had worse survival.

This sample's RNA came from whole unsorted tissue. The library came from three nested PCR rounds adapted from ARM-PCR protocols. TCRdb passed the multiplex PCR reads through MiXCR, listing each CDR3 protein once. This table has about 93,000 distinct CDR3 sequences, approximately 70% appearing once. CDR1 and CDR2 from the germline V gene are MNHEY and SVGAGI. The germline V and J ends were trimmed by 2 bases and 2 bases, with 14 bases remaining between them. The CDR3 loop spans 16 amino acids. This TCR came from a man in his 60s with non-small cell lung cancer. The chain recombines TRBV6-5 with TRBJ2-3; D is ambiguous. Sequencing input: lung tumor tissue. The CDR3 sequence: CASSYHPGPSTDTQYF. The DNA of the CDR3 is TGTGCCAGCAGTTACCACCCTGGACCTTCCACAGATACGCAGTATTTT.